The entry below describes one T cell receptor beta chain. These data are taken from a study of T cell changes during pregnancy in multiple sclerosis. The table came from immunoSEQ multiplex PCR; TCRdb's copy has only in-frame clones and leaves some out. The repertoire holds about 20,000 clones, with around 90% as singletons. This material consisted of CD8+ T cells from peripheral blood mononuclear cells, taken in the third trimester of pregnancy. The receptor comes from a female donor in good health, enrolled as a control in a pregnancy study.

DNA of the CDR3: TGTGCCAGCAGTTACCCCCGGAACACTGAAGCTTTCTTT. Its protein product is CASSYPRNTEAFF. The chain recombines TRBV6-6 with TRBJ1-1, with no clear D. Trimming took 2 bases from V and 1 from J, leaving 5 bases between them. The germline gives CDR1 MNHNY, CDR2 SVGAGI (reference sequence). This CDR3 has 13 residues.